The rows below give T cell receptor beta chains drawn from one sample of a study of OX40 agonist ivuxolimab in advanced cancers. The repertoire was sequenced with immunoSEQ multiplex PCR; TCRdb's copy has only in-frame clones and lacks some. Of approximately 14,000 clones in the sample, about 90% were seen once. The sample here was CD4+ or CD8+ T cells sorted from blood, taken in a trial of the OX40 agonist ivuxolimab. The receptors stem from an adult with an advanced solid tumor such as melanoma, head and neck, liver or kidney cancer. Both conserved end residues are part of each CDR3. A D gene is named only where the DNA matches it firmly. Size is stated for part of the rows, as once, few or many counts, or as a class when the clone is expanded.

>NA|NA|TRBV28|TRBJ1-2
CASSSPTNYGYTF
TGTGCCAGCAGTTCTCCAACTAACTATGGCTACACCTTC
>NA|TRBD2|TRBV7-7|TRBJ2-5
CASSFELGGPGETQYF
TGTGCTAGCAGCTTTGAACTGGGAGGGCCGGGAGAGACCCAGTACTTC
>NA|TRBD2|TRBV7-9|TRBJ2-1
CASSSSLAAPYNEQFF
TGTGCCAGCAGCTCTTCACTAGCGGCCCCCTACAATGAGCAGTTCTTC
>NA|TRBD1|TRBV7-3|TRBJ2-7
CASSAGTGPSYEQYF
TGTGCCAGCAGCGCAGGGACAGGTCCATCCTACGAGCAGTACTTC
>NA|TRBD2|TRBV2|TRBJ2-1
CASSLDKLAGAYNEQFF
TGTGCCAGCAGCCTAGACAAACTAGCGGGGGCCTACAATGAGCAGTTCTTC
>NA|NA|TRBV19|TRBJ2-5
CASSYQGSPETQYF
TGTGCCAGTAGTTATCAGGGGTCGCCGGAGACCCAGTACTTC
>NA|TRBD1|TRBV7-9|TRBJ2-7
CASSSVRDRGYEQYF
TGTGCCAGCAGCTCCGTCCGGGACAGGGGATACGAGCAGTACTTC
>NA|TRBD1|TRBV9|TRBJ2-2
CASSVGTGQAPGELFF
TGTGCCAGCAGCGTCGGTACAGGACAGGCTCCCGGGGAGCTGTTTTTT
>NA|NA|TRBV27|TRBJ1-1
CASSWGSAAAEAFF
TGTGCCAGCAGTTGGGGGTCGGCTGCCGCTGAAGCTTTCTTT
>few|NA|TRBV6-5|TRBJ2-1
CASGWDPNEQFF
TGTGCCAGCGGATGGGACCCGAATGAGCAGTTCTTC
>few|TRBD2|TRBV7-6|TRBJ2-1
CASSLEPSGTRGNEQFF
TGTGCCAGCAGCCTGGAGCCTAGCGGGACCCGGGGGAATGAGCAGTTCTTC
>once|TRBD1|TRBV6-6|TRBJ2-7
CASTRQGVDEQYF
TGTGCCAGCACCCGACAGGGTGTCGACGAGCAGTACTTC
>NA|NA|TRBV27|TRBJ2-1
CASSLGPSAANEQFF
TGTGCCAGCAGTTTGGGACCATCAGCGGCCAATGAGCAGTTCTTC
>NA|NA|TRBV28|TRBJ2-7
CASSLTGAHEQYF
TGTGCCAGCAGTTTAACGGGGGCCCACGAGCAGTACTTC
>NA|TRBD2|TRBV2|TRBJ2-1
CASSTPTSGGGKEQFF
TGTGCCAGCAGTACCCCGACTAGCGGGGGGGGGAAAGAGCAGTTCTTC
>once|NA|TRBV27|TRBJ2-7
CASSLTVGYEQYF
TGTGCCAGCAGTTTAACGGTAGGGTACGAGCAGTACTTC
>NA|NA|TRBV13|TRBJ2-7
CASSSDRSYEQYF
TGTGCCAGCAGCTCTGACCGGAGCTACGAGCAGTACTTC
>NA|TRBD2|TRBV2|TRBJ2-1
CATVGRANEQFF
TGTGCCACCGTCGGGAGGGCCAATGAGCAGTTCTTC
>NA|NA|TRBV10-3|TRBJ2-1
CAISLRGFQNNEQFF
TGTGCCATCAGTCTTAGGGGGTTTCAGAACAATGAGCAGTTCTTC
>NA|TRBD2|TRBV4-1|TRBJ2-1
CASSHLKGTSGGPDYNEQFF
TGCGCCAGCAGCCACCTGAAAGGGACTAGCGGGGGGCCGGACTACAATGAGCAGTTCTTC
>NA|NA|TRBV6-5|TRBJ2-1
CASSIRVYNEQFF
TGTGCCAGCAGTATCAGGGTCTACAATGAGCAGTTCTTC
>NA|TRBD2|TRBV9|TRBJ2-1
CASSVEGAGEIMQFF
TGTGCCAGCAGCGTAGAGGGAGCGGGAGAAATAATGCAGTTCTTC
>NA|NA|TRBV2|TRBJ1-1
CASSEILDTEAFF
TGTGCCAGCTCTGAGATATTGGACACTGAAGCTTTCTTT
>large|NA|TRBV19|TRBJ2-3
CASSWGTDTQYF
TGTGCCAGTAGTTGGGGCACAGATACGCAGTATTTT
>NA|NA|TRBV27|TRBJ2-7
CASSSSWASSYEQYF
TGTGCCAGCAGTTCCTCGTGGGCATCCTCCTACGAGCAGTACTTC
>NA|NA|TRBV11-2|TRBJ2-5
CASSYGVETQYF
TGTGCCAGCAGCTATGGGGTGGAGACCCAGTACTTC
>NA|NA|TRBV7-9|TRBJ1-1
CASWEGMGTEAFF
TGTGCCAGCTGGGAGGGCATGGGGACTGAAGCTTTCTTT
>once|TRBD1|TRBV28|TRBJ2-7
CASSLYRPGQGAFGSEQYF
TGTGCCAGCAGTTTATACCGACCGGGACAGGGGGCCTTTGGTTCGGAACAGTACTTC
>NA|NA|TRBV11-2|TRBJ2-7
CASSARDGSYEQYF
TGTGCCAGCAGCGCCCGGGACGGCTCCTACGAGCAGTACTTC
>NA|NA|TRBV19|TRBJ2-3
CASSIGGSTDTQYF
TGTGCCAGTAGTATCGGCGGATCCACAGATACGCAGTATTTT
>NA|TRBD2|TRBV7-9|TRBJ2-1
CASSQSSGGYNEQFF
TGTGCCAGCAGCCAGAGTAGCGGGGGGTACAATGAGCAGTTCTTC
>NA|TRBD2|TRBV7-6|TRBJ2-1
CASSLVVSGRSSYNEQFF
TGTGCCAGCAGCTTAGTTGTTAGCGGGAGATCCTCCTACAATGAGCAGTTCTTC
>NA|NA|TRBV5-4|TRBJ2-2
CASSLGQTTGELFF
TGTGCCAGCAGCTTGGGACAGACCACCGGGGAGCTGTTTTTT
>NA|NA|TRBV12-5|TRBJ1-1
CASREGLGIFAEAFF
TGTGCTAGCAGGGAAGGGTTAGGGATATTCGCTGAAGCTTTCTTT
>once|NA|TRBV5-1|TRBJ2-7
CASSLDTLYEQYF
TGCGCCAGCAGTTTGGACACCCTCTACGAGCAGTACTTC
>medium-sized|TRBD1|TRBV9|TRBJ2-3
CASSAGQGPDTQYF
TGTGCCAGCAGCGCAGGACAGGGCCCAGATACGCAGTATTTT
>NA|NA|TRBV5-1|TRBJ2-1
CASSLDSYNEQFF
TGCGCCAGCAGCCTGGACAGCTACAATGAGCAGTTCTTC
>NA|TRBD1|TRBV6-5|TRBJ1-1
CASSHLTGGFAEAFF
TGTGCCAGCAGTCACCTGACAGGGGGCTTTGCTGAAGCTTTCTTT
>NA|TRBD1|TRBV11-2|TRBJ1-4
CASSSTHTGDEKLFF
TGTGCCAGCAGCTCGACCCACACAGGGGATGAAAAACTGTTTTTT
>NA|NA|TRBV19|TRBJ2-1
CASSILLPNEQFF
TGTGCCAGTAGTATTTTACTGCCAAATGAGCAGTTCTTC
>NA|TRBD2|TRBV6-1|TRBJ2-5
CASSEAAGTNPQYF
TGTGCCAGCAGTGAAGCGGCCGGGACTAACCCCCAGTACTTC
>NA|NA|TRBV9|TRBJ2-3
CASSPRGADTQYF
TGTGCCAGCAGCCCCCGGGGGGCTGATACGCAGTATTTT
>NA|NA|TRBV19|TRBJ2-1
CASGDNGWEQFF
TGTGCCAGTGGGGACAACGGGTGGGAGCAGTTCTTC
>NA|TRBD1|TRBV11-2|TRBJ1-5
CASSLHRGDQPQHF
TGTGCCAGCAGCCTACACAGGGGCGATCAGCCCCAGCATTTT
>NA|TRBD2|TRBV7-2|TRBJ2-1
CASSLAQLAGLAVNEQFF
TGTGCCAGCAGCCTCGCCCAACTAGCGGGACTGGCCGTTAATGAGCAGTTCTTC
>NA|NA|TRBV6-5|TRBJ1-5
CASSYTPGANQPQHF
TGTGCCAGCAGTTACACCCCGGGGGCCAATCAGCCCCAGCATTTT
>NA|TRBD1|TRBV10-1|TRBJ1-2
CASSEQGGRGYTF
TGCGCCAGCAGTGAGCAAGGGGGCAGGGGCTACACCTTC
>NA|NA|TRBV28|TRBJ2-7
CASSSLRDGEQYF
TGTGCCAGCAGTTCCCTCCGGGACGGCGAGCAGTACTTC
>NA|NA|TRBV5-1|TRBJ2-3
CASSALAPDTQYF
TGCGCCAGCAGCGCACTAGCCCCAGATACGCAGTATTTT
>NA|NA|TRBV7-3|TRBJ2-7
CASSLVGQEGYEQYF
TGTGCCAGCAGCTTAGTTGGCCAGGAAGGCTACGAGCAGTACTTC
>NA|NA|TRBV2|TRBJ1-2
CASSQGQASGNYGYTF
TGTGCCAGCAGTCAGGGACAAGCCTCTGGGAACTATGGCTACACCTTC
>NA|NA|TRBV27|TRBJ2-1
CASSVENQPNEQFF
TGTGCCAGCAGCGTCGAGAACCAACCGAATGAGCAGTTCTTC